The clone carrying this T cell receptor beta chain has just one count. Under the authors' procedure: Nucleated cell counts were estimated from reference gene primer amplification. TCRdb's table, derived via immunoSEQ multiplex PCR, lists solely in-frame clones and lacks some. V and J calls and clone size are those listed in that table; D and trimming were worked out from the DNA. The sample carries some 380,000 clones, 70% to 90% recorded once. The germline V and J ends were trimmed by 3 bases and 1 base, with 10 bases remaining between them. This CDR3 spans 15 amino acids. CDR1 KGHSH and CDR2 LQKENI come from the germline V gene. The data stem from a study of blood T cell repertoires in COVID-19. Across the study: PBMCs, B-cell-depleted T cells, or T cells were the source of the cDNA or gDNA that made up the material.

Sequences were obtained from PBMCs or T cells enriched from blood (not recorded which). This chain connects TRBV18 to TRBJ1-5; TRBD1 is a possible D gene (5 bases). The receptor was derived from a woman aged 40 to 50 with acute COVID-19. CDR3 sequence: CASSPVWTSNQPQHF. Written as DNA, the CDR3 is TGTGCCAGCTCACCGGTCTGGACAAGCAATCAGCCCCAGCATTTT.